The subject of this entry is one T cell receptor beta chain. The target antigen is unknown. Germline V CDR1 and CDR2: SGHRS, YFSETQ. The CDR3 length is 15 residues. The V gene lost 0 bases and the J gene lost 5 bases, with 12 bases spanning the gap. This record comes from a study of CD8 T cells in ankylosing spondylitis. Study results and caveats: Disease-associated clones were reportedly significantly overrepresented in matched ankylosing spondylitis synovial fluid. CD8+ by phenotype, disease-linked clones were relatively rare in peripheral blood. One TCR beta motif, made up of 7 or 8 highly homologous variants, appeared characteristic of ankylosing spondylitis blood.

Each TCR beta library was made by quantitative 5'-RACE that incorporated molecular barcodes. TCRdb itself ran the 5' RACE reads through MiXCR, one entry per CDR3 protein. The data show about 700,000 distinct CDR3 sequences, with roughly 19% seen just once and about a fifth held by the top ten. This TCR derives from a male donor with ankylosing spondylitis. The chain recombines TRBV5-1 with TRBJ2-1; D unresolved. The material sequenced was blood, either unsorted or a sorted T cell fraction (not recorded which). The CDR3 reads CASSLVGNPDNEQFF. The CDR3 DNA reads TGCGCCAGCAGCTTGGTAGGGAATCCAGACAATGAGCAGTTCTTC.